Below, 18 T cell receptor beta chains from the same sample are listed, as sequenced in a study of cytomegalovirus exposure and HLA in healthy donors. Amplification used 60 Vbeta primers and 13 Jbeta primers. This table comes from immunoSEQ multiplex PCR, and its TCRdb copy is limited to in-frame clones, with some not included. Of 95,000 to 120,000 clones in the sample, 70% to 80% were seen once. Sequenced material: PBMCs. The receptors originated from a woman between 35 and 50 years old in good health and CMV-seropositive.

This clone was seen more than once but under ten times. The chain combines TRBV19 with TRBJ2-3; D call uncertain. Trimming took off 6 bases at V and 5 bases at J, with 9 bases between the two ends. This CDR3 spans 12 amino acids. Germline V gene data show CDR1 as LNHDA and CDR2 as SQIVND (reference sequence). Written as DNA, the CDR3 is TGTGCCAGTAGACGACTCGGAGATACGCAGTATTTT. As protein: CASRRLGDTQYF.

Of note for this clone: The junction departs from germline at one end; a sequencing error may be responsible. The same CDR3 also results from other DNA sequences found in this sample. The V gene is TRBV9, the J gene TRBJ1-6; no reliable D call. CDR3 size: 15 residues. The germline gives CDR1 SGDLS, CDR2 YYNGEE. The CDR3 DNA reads TGTGCCAGCAGCGTGGGGAGCTCCTATAATTCCCCCCTCCACTTT. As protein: CASSVGSSYNSPLHF. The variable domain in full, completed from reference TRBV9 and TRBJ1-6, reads DSGVTQTPKHLITATGQRVTLRCSPRSGDLSVYWYQQSLDQGLQFLIQYYNGEERAKGNILERFSAQQFPDLHSELNLSSLELGDSALYFCASSVGSSYNSPLHFGNGTRLTVT.

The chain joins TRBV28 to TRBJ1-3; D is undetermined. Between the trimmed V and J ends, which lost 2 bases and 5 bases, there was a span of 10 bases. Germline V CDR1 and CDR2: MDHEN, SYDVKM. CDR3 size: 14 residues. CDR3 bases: TGTGCCAGCAGTTTACGTCAGGCAAGAAACACCATATATTTT. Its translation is CASSLRQARNTIYF.

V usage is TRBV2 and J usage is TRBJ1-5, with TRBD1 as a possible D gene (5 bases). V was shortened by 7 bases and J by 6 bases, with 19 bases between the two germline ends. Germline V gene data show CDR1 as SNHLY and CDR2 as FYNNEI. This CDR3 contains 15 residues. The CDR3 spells CASTFRDGGGQPQHF. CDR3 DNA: TGTGCCAGCACATTCCGGGACGGGGGAGGTCAGCCCCAGCATTTT.

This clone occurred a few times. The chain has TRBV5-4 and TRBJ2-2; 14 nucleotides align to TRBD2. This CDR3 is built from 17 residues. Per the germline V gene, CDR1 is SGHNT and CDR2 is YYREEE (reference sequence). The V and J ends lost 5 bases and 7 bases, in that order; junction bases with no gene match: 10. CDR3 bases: TGTGCCAGCAGGCCTACCGGGACTAGCGGGAGCGTCGGGGAGCTGTTTTTT. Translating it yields CASRPTGTSGSVGELFF.

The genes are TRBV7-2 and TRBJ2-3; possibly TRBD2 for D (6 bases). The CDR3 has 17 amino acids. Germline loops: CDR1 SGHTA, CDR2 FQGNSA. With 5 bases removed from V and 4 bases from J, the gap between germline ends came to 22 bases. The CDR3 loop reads CASSPRTSSLAPDTQYF. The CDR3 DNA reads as TGTGCCAGCAGCCCGCGAACTAGCTCCCTGGCACCAGATACGCAGTATTTT. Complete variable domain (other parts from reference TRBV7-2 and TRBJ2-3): GAGVSQSPSNKVTEKGKDVELRCDPISGHTALYWYRQSLGQGLEFLIYFQGNSAPDKSGLPSDRFSAERTGGSVSTLTIQRTQQEDSAVYLCASSPRTSSLAPDTQYFGPGTRLTVL.

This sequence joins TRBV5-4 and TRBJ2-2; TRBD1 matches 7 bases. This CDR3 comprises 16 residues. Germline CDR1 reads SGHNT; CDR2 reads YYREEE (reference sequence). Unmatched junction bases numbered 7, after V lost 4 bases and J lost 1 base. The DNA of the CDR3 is TGTGCCAGCAGCCCCCGGACAGGACTGAACACCGGGGAGCTGTTTTTT. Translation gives CASSPRTGLNTGELFF.

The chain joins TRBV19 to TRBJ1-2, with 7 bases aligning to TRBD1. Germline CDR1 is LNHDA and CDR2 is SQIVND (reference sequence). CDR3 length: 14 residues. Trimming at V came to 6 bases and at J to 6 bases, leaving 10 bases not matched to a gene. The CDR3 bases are TGTGCCAGTAGAACAACAGGGGAGAGGCATGGCTACACCTTC. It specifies CASRTTGERHGYTF. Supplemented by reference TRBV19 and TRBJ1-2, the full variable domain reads DGGITQSPKYLFRKEGQNVTLSCEQNLNHDAMYWYRQDPGQGLRLIYYSQIVNDFQKGDIAEGYSVSREKKESFPLTVTSAQKNPTAFYLCASRTTGERHGYTFGSGTRLTVV.

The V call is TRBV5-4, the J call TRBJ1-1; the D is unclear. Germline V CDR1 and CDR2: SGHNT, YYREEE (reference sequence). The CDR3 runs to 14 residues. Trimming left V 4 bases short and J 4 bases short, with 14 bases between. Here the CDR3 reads CASSLSRGSTEAFF. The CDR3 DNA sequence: TGTGCCAGCAGCCTTTCTCGAGGTTCCACTGAAGCTTTCTTT.

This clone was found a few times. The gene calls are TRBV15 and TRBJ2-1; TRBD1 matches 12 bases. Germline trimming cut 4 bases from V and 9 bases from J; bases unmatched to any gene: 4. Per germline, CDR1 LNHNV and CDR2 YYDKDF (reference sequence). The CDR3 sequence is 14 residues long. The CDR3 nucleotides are TGTGCCACCAGCACGGGACAGGGGGCTTTTGAGCAGTTCTTC. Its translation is CATSTGQGAFEQFF. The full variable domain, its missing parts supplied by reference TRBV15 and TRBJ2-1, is DAMVIQNPRYQVTQFGKPVTLSCSQTLNHNVMYWYQQKSSQAPKLLFHYYDKDFNNEADTPDNFQSRRPNTSFCFLDIRSPGLGDTAMYLCATSTGQGAFEQFFGPGTRLTVL.

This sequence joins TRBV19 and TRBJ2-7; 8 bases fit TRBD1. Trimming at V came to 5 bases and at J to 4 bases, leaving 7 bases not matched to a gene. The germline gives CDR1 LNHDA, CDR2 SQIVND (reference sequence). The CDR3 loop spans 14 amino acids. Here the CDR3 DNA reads TGTGCCAGTAGTTACGGGGGACAGGCTTACGAGCAGTACTTC. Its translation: CASSYGGQAYEQYF.

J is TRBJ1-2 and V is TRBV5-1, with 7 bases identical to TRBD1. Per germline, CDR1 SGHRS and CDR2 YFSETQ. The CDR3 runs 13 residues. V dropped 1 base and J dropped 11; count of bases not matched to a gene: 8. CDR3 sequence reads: CASSLMTGSPYTF. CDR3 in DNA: TGCGCCAGCAGCTTGATGACAGGGAGCCCTTACACCTTC.

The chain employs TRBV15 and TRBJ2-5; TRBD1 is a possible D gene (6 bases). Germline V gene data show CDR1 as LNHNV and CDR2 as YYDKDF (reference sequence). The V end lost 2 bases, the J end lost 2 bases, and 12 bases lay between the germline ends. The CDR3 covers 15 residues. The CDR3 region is CATSRQGIGQETQYF. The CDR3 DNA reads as TGTGCCACCAGCAGACAGGGGATCGGGCAAGAGACCCAGTACTTC.

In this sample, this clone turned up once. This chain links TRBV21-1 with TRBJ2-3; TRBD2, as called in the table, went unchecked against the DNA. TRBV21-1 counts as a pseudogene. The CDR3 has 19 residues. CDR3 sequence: CASSKGGGVAGSSTDTQYF. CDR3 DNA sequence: TGTGCCAGCAGCAAAGGCGGCGGGGTGGCAGGGTCGAGCACAGATACGCAGTATTTT.

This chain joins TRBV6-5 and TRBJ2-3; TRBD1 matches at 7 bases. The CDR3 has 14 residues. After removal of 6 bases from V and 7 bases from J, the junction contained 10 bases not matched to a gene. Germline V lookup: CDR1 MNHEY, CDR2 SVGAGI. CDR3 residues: CASRIEQGVNTQYF. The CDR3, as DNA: TGTGCCAGCAGAATTGAGCAGGGGGTTAATACGCAGTATTTT.

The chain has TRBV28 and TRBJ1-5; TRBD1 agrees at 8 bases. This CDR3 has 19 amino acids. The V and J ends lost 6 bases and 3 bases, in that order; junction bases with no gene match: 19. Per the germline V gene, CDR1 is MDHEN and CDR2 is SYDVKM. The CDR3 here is CASSLRPSASQGVNQPQHF. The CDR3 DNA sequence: TGTGCCAGCAGCCTGAGGCCCTCGGCGTCACAGGGGGTCAATCAGCCCCAGCATTTT.

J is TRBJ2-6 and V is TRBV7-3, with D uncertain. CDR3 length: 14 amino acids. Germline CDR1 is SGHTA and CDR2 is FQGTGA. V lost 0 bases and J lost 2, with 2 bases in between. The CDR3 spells CASSLTAGANVLTF. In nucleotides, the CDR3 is TGTGCCAGCAGCTTAACCGCTGGGGCCAACGTCCTGACTTTC.

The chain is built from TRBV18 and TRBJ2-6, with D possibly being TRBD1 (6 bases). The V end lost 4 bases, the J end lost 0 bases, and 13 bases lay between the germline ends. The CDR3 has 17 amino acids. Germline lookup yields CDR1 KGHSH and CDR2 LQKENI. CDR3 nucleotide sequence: TGTGCCAGCTCACAGTCTGGACAGAACTCTGGGGCCAACGTCCTGACTTTC. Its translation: CASSQSGQNSGANVLTF.